The sequence of this T cell receptor beta chain was determined in a study of blood T cell repertoires in COVID-19. The wider study: In each case, the material was cDNA or gDNA derived from T cells, B-cell-depleted T cells, or PBMCs.

Only in-frame clones appear in the TCRdb table, and some are missing; sequencing was by immunoSEQ multiplex PCR. The data contain roughly 350,000 clones, 85% of them singletons. Trimming removed 0 bases at V and 8 bases at J, with 19 bases between. The CDR3 loop spans 16 amino acids. Germline assignment: CDR1 SEHNR and CDR2 FQNEAQ (reference sequence). The receptor comes from a woman aged 18-29 years with acute or convalescent COVID-19. The V and J genes are TRBV7-9 and TRBJ1-2; no definite D call. The material sequenced was peripheral blood. The CDR3 DNA reads as TGTGCCAGCAGCTTAGCGTCCCCCAAACAGCACCGGGGCTACACCTTC. It yields the protein CASSLASPKQHRGYTF.